This TCR beta chain was sequenced for a study of blood T cells in healthy people across ages. Notes on the study in general: Both naive CD4+ cell counts and diversity were greater in long-lived donors than in aged donors.

V was trimmed by 1 base and J by 6 bases, leaving 14 bases between them. The germline V gene encodes CDR1 SGHVS and CDR2 FNYEAQ. This CDR3 is 15 amino acids long. With a J-beta primer mix and a sample-barcoded 5' primer, a second PCR ran roughly 6 to 12 cycles. Per-sample output comprised a minimum of 2.5 million paired-end reads containing CDR3. TCRdb re-called the 5' RACE reads through MiXCR, storing one row per CDR3 protein. The sample carries roughly 640,000 distinct CDR3 sequences, approximately 30% recorded once. Many counts were recorded for this clonotype. Its antigen is unidentified. In each sample, at least 6 million PBMCs were isolated.

The clonotype comes from an elderly woman in good health. The sequenced material came from blood. The V and J genes are TRBV7-6 and TRBJ2-3; TRBD1 might be the D (6 bases). CDR3 protein: CASSLEQGPMDTQYF. The CDR3 region has the DNA TGTGCCAGCAGCTTAGAGCAGGGGCCCATGGATACGCAGTATTTT.